This T cell receptor beta chain stems from a study of cytomegalovirus exposure and HLA in healthy donors (dated by TCRdb to 2017 to 2019). Looking at the study overall: An earlier analysis of 550 to 700 of the donors reported about 250 Gb of sequence data and about 100 million unique TCR beta sequences from about 200 million T cells. Roughly 300 gigabases of sequencing data and tens of millions of unique TCR sequences were included in an early release covering 550 to 650 HLA-typed donors. Of the 350 to 450 genotyped donors, approximately 82% fell in the genetic ancestry cluster associated with self-reported Caucasian donors. The study aimed to test whether cataloging public T cell receptors could reveal signatures of past pathogen exposure. The T cell repertoires of about 700 subjects were profiled by immunosequencing and related to cytomegalovirus serostatus. Besides the first cohort of 666 subjects, a separate validation cohort made up of over 95 different subjects was used. High-throughput TCR immunosequencing, statistical association of individual TCRs with disease status, and machine learning were combined to predict cytomegalovirus infection status. To study patterns of TCR occurrence, a later analysis re-analyzed previously published TCR beta repertoires from hundreds of donors and added high-resolution HLA genotyping. The later analysis used no new phenotypic data to find candidate immune exposures, relying instead on TCR beta sequences and their occurrence across donors. To decide whether each TCR beta V gene segment behaved as functional or pseudogenic, an earlier analysis of some 580 of the donors relied on high-throughput TCR beta sequencing. Donor age, sex, ethnicity and CMV serostatus were collected together with the repertoire data. A later genetic analysis used genome-wide SNP genotypes for 398 of the 666 donors, treating that subset as a discovery cohort. Every discovery cohort repertoire had been produced on one sequencing platform. Both class I and class II loci were covered by HLA typing, at four-digit resolution. The number of donors typed differed by locus, with 629-630 for A, B, C, DRB1 and DQB1, roughly 520 for DQA1, approximately 570 for DPA1, and approximately 470 for DPB1. Roughly 5 DR-DQ haplotypes were handled as single units for association and clustering, since linkage in the cohort was strong. Across some 400 genotyped donors of the cohort, an average of about 220,000 unique TCR beta nucleotide sequences per donor were sequenced, and approximately 19% of those sequences were non-productive. Overall study outcomes, separate from this receptor: Because HLA typing was missing for some donors at each locus, association tests included only the typed subset. In a later analysis, the rate of TCR association differed among HLA loci, with DRB1 alleles having the most associated TCRs and HLA-C alleles having the fewest. The authors suggested that the approach could potentially be extended to other disease states and immunological phenotypes. Most TCR sequences were seen in very few donors, while some public TCRs were found in many individuals. A further reported finding was that TCR beta sequences accurately predicted the HLA-A and HLA-B alleles for most subjects in the first cohort. An earlier analysis of around 600 of the donors showed that most TCR beta V segments appeared in productive rearrangements either about 87% or about 30% of the time, which broadly matched IMGT annotations. Fewer than 20 rarely observed V segments, including chromosome 9 orphons, were excluded from the earlier analysis of about 610 of the donors because counts were too low. A later analysis found that most CMV-associated TCR beta chains appeared HLA-restricted, with HLA associations seemingly driven largely by CMV exposure. CMV serostatus was the only immune exposure information available for the cohort. Compared with the roughly 700-donor mean, donors in an Asian-associated ancestry cluster had fewer N-insertions in productive TCRs, according to a later genetic analysis. A later analysis found that HLA-associated TCR beta chains were more clonally expanded and had lower generation probabilities than equally common non-associated chains. In both the original and validation cohorts, the classifier was reported to diagnose cytomegalovirus status with high specificity and sensitivity. Three of the identified cytomegalovirus-associated TCR beta chains were confirmed in vitro to be specific for cytomegalovirus antigens. A later analysis reported that several top co-occurrence clusters appeared linked to parvovirus B19, influenza, CMV and Epstein-Barr virus. In a later genetic analysis, a missense DCLRE1C variant was associated with V-gene and J-gene trimming of TCR beta chains, and the association was replicated in an independent cohort. The presence/absence analyses assumed that sequencing depth was roughly uniform across donors, and that assumption may not be true. A cluster of highly shared sequence variants was judged likely to be a technical artifact of the sequencing pipeline. Strong co-occurrence of HLA alleles, especially DR and DQ, made assigning TCR associations to individual alleles difficult. In the study, 150 to 200 TCR beta chains were listed as associated with cytomegalovirus. Some IMGT-functional V segments, including TRBV6-2 and TRBV6-3, could not be distinguished by the 87-base-pair reads and were therefore excluded. In a later analysis, around 17,000 TCR beta sequences were associated with specific HLA alleles at a false discovery rate of 0.05. Only TCR beta chains were sequenced in this cohort, and the absence of alpha or paired-chain data limited detectable features. Correlated functional status among segregating V segments might reflect linkage disequilibrium, but an unknown experimental factor could not be ruled out.

V loses 3 bases, J loses 7 bases, and the germline ends lie 14 bases apart. The CDR3 covers 14 residues, taking in both the cysteine and the phenylalanine. Of the read, only the CDR3 DNA is kept; its 42 bases are in frame from base 1. CDR1 and CDR2 were assigned from the germline V gene as SGHRS and YFSETQ. The cohort comprised 666 healthy bone marrow donors. Cohort members were all nominally healthy when sampled, although unrecorded immune exposures were likely present. The donor was CMV seronegative and belonged to the group of approximately 320 seronegative cohort members. Each donor provided a peripheral blood sample, and peripheral blood mononuclear cells were used for TCR beta sequencing. Genomic DNA was extracted from the blood cell samples with the Qiagen DNeasy Blood Extraction Kit. On this clone itself: There is no known antigen for this receptor.

The receptor library was made with the immunoSEQ multiplex PCR assay. A mixture of 60 forward primers for TCR Vbeta segments and 13 reverse primers for TCR Jbeta segments was used in the multiplex PCR. Amplification of the CDR3 region of rearranged TCR beta genes was performed with a multiplex PCR assay on genomic DNA. Amplified TCR beta libraries were sequenced as 87-base-pair reads on the Illumina HiSeq System. Under the source paper's analysis protocol: Across the 700 or so repertoires, a later analysis counted approximately 75 million unique TCR beta chains, roughly 11 million of which were shared by at least two donors. To remove PCR and sequencing errors, raw reads were error-corrected and collapsed into unique sequences using a nearest-neighbor algorithm that merged closely related sequences. CDR3 sequences were aligned to IMGT reference sequences to assign V, D and J gene segments. For a sequence to be retained, a match of at least six nucleotides was required to both a V gene segment and a J gene segment. Rearrangements were called productive when the CDR3 lacked stop codons and stayed in frame with V and J; all others were non-productive. CDR3 was defined by IMGT convention, running from the second conserved V-encoded cysteine to the conserved J-encoded phenylalanine. The earlier analysis of about 640 of the donors excluded any sequence lacking an unambiguous match to a single V gene segment. In an earlier analysis of more than 500 of the donors, a V segment was called functional when productive rearrangements were above 56.7%, and segregating when the standard deviation between donors exceeded 5%. To diagnose cytomegalovirus status from the catalog of TCR beta chain sequences, a statistical classification framework was built. In a later analysis, TCR nucleotide sequences were compared against IMGT/GENE-DB human TR gene sequences so that V and J genes could be assigned. The TCRdist pipeline was used in a later analysis to assign CDR3 sequences and most-parsimonious VDJ recombination scenarios. In a later analysis, every TCR beta chain was defined by the combination of its CDR3 amino acid sequence and its V-gene family, and reads without a unique V-gene family were dropped. As a way to deal with suspected cross-contamination and a sequencing artifact, a later analysis dropped hundreds of nucleotide sequences that were highly shared and had low generation probability. In a later analysis, a clonal expansion index was calculated for each public chain from normalized within-repertoire ranks of inferred template counts. In a later analysis, generation probabilities were computed using a VDJ recombination model fitted to out-of-frame rearrangements, and the results were checked against IGoR. Hypergeometric tests were used in a later analysis to score TCR-TCR, TCR-HLA and TCR-CMV co-occurrence, with a repertoire-size bias correction applied to the TCR pairs. A later analysis estimated false discovery rates by permuting HLA or CMV assignments 20 times. A later analysis grouped co-occurring TCRs with DBSCAN, adding TCRdist sequence similarity when clustering within HLA-allele-positive subsets. Co-occurrence clustering excluded repertoires with fewer than 30,000 or more than 120,000 public chains, plus five with anomalous nucleotide sharing. The source is immuneACCESS, and TCRdb retained only in-frame sequences with V and J called. Part of the clones is not carried over; for the studies checked, unresolved V genes explain less than half of this, and the remainder is unexplained. D and trimming come from the DNA, and the V and J calls and clone size come from that table. The sample table includes some 140,000 clones. The top ten clones comprise under 2% of the sample.

Here the chain combines TRBV5-1 and TRBJ1-5; the D segment could be TRBD1, given 6 matching bases. The sequence derives from a middle-aged woman in good health and CMV-seronegative. Sequenced: PBMCs. The DNA sequence is TGCGCCAGCAGCTCCAGCGGGGGGCGGCAGCCCCAGCATTTT. Translated, this gives CASSSSGGRQPQHF.